This is a list of T cell receptor beta chains from one sample in a study of blood T cell repertoires in COVID-19. The table came from immunoSEQ multiplex PCR; TCRdb's copy has only in-frame clones and leaves some out. This sample has a few hundred thousand clones, with around 89% found just once. Specimen: PBMCs or T cells enriched from blood (not recorded which). The origin of the receptors is a woman aged 30 to 39 who had recovered from COVID-19. Each CDR3 is given with its conserved first and last residue. A D gene is named only where the DNA matches it firmly. Some rows have no size entry. The others give once, few or many, or a class for an expanded clone.

clone size	D gene	V gene	CDR3 length	J gene	CDR3 DNA	CDR3 protein
NA	NA	TRBV7-9	9	TRBJ2-1	TGTGCCTTAGCCGATGAGCAGTTCTTC	CALADEQFF
NA	NA	TRBV28	13	TRBJ2-5	TGTGCCAGCAGTCCTTACAAGCAAGAGACCCAGTACTTC	CASSPYKQETQYF
NA	NA	TRBV11-2	15	TRBJ2-7	TGTGCCAGCAGCTTAGGGGGGACAAATCCCCACGAGCAGTACTTC	CASSLGGTNPHEQYF
once	TRBD2	TRBV5-1	16	TRBJ2-2	TGCGCCAGCAGCTTTAATGGACTAGCCAACACCGGGGAGCTGTTTTTT	CASSFNGLANTGELFF
NA	TRBD1	TRBV30	15	TRBJ2-5	TGTGCCTGGAGCCTCGGACAGGCGAACCAAGAGACCCAGTACTTC	CAWSLGQANQETQYF
NA	NA	TRBV9	14	TRBJ1-3	TGTGCCAGCAGCCCCCGGAGAGAGGGAAACACCATATATTTT	CASSPRREGNTIYF
NA	NA	TRBV19	15	TRBJ1-6	TGTGCCAGTAGTCCCCTACAGGGCTGGGGCGCACCCCTCCACTTT	CASSPLQGWGAPLHF
NA	NA	TRBV29-1	13	TRBJ1-5	TGCAGCGTTGCTTCGGGGGACAATCAGCCCCAGCATTTT	CSVASGDNQPQHF
once	NA	TRBV28	15	TRBJ2-7	TGTGCCAGCAGTTTAAGACTTATCTTCTCCTACGAGCAGTACTTC	CASSLRLIFSYEQYF
NA	NA	TRBV29-1	14	TRBJ1-2	TGCAGCGTTGATGTGGGGGGTTCCTATAGTGGCTACACCTTC	CSVDVGGSYSGYTF
NA	TRBD1	TRBV4-3	16	TRBJ1-2	TGCGCCAGCAGCCAAGCTAGGACAGGCTCGGGGCATGGCTACACCTTC	CASSQARTGSGHGYTF
once	NA	TRBV28	13	TRBJ1-2	TGTGCCAGCAGCCTCAGGGCTAACTATGGCTACACCTTC	CASSLRANYGYTF
NA	NA	TRBV9	12	TRBJ1-1	TGTGCCAGCAGCGGGGACTACACTGAAGCTTTCTTT	CASSGDYTEAFF
NA	NA	TRBV10-3	11	TRBJ1-1	TGTGCCACGAGAGTGAACACTGAAGCTTTCTTT	CATRVNTEAFF
NA	TRBD1	TRBV28	15	TRBJ2-5	TGTGCCAGCAGTTTAGAGGGCAGGGGGCAAGAGACCCAGTACTTC	CASSLEGRGQETQYF
few	NA	TRBV7-9	15	TRBJ2-5	TGTGCCAGCAGCTTAGGGATATCAGGACAAGAGACCCAGTACTTC	CASSLGISGQETQYF
NA	TRBD1	TRBV7-2	17	TRBJ2-1	TGTGCCAGCAGCTCTCGCTCCCCGGGACAGCTCTACAATGAGCAGTTCTTC	CASSSRSPGQLYNEQFF
NA	NA	TRBV28	13	TRBJ1-2	TGTGCCAGCAGGGCCGGGACTAACTATGGCTACACCTTC	CASRAGTNYGYTF
NA	TRBD1	TRBV25-1	14	TRBJ2-7	TGTGCCAGCAGAAAACAGGGGGCTTTCAACGAGCAGTACTTC	CASRKQGAFNEQYF
NA	TRBD2	TRBV9	15	TRBJ2-1	TGTGCCAGCAGCGTATTGCCTAGCGGAAACAATGAGCAGTTCTTC	CASSVLPSGNNEQFF
NA	TRBD2	TRBV4-3	14	TRBJ2-2	TGCGCCAGCAGCCAAGGTAGCGGGATCGGGGAGCTGTTTTTT	CASSQGSGIGELFF
NA	NA	TRBV10-3	13	TRBJ1-5	TGTGCCAGCACGGAAGGGGGCAATCAGCCCCAGCATTTT	CASTEGGNQPQHF
NA	NA	TRBV4-1	16	TRBJ2-1	TGCGCCAGCAGCCAAATCCCGAGCGGCGTCTACAATGAGCAGTTCTTC	CASSQIPSGVYNEQFF
NA	NA	TRBV12-3/TRBV12-4	13	TRBJ1-2	TGTGCCAGCAGTTTAGTGGGGGGCTATGGCTACACCTTC	CASSLVGGYGYTF
NA	TRBD2	TRBV11-1	15	TRBJ2-3	TGTGCCAGCAGCTTTACGGCGGGAGGTGCAGATACGCAGTATTTT	CASSFTAGGADTQYF
NA	NA	TRBV28	13	TRBJ1-2	TGTGCCAGCAGTTTTGTGGGGGCGTGGGGCTACACCTTC	CASSFVGAWGYTF
NA	NA	TRBV30	13	TRBJ1-4	TGTGCCTGGACTAGCGGGGGATTTGAAAAACTGTTTTTT	CAWTSGGFEKLFF
NA	TRBD2	TRBV2	16	TRBJ2-5	TGTGCCAGCCCACGGGGTAGCGGGACGTACCAAGAGACCCAGTACTTC	CASPRGSGTYQETQYF
NA	NA	TRBV10-3	15	TRBJ1-1	TGTGCCATCAGTGATCCCGCATCGGTGAACACTGAAGCTTTCTTT	CAISDPASVNTEAFF
NA	TRBD1	TRBV6-5	15	TRBJ1-5	TGTGCCACCTGGCAGGGGGCGGTTATGGGTCAGCCCCAGCATTTT	CATWQGAVMGQPQHF
once	TRBD2	TRBV9	15	TRBJ2-3	TGTGCCAGCAGCGTAAGGCGGGGGGGCACAGATACGCAGTATTTT	CASSVRRGGTDTQYF
NA	TRBD1	TRBV11-2	15	TRBJ1-1	TGTGCCAGCAGCCCCTCCCGGCACAGGGGGCTTGAAGCTTTCTTT	CASSPSRHRGLEAFF
NA	NA	TRBV5-1	18	TRBJ1-2	TGCGCCAGCAGCCCCTCGCGGTTTGCCCGTGGGGACTCGGATGGCTACACCTTC	CASSPSRFARGDSDGYTF
NA	NA	TRBV19	13	TRBJ1-1	TGTGCCAGTAGTATCCAGATGAACACTGAAGCTTTCTTT	CASSIQMNTEAFF
NA	TRBD1	TRBV28	15	TRBJ1-1	TGTGCCAGCAGTACAGGGGGCGCATTGAACACTGAAGCTTTCTTT	CASSTGGALNTEAFF
NA	NA	TRBV7-9	12	TRBJ1-5	TGTGCCAGCAGCTTGAGTACTCAGCCCCAGCATTTT	CASSLSTQPQHF
NA	TRBD1	TRBV6-2/TRBV6-3	18	TRBJ2-7	TGTGCCAGCAGTTACGACCGGTTTGGGCAGGGGGCATTCCACGAGCAGTACTTC	CASSYDRFGQGAFHEQYF
NA	TRBD2	TRBV28	15	TRBJ2-5	TGTGCCAGCAGCCCCGGGACTACGTACCAAGAGACCCAGTACTTC	CASSPGTTYQETQYF
NA	NA	TRBV11-1	14	TRBJ2-3	TGTGCCAGCAGCTTAGCGCGCAGGGCACCTACGCAGTATTTT	CASSLARRAPTQYF
NA	TRBD2	TRBV9	15	TRBJ2-3	TGTGCCAGCAGCGTTAGCGGGGGTAAGGGAGATACGCAGTATTTT	CASSVSGGKGDTQYF
NA	TRBD1	TRBV30	14	TRBJ1-5	TGTGCCTGGGCCCACAGGGGGCGTAGTCAGCCCCAGCATTTT	CAWAHRGRSQPQHF
once	TRBD1	TRBV11-2	14	TRBJ2-7	TGTGCCAGCAGAAAACCGGGACAGTCCTACGAGCAGTACTTC	CASRKPGQSYEQYF